This T cell receptor beta chain originates from a study of cytotoxic CD8 clonotypes in ibrutinib-treated CLL (dated by TCRdb to about 2021). For the study in its entirety: The cohort included about 15 treatment-naive and ten to eleven relapsed/refractory patients; roughly 17 were IGHV unmutated. Partial responses were observed in around 25 patients and complete responses in 2; after a median follow-up of roughly 62 months, remission was maintained in 14 patients and progression was observed in some twelve. Cryopreserved peripheral blood mononuclear cells were obtained prior to treatment, at the time of response, and at either disease progression or sustained remission. The response samples were drawn at a median of roughly eleven months into treatment, with a range of about 6 to 36 months. Patients were still on ibrutinib when every remission and progressive disease sample was collected. On average, each sample had roughly 250,000 productive templates and more than 75,000 productive rearrangements. Of the approximately 86 participants in the trial, roughly 26 had longitudinal samples available.

Beyond this particular receptor, the publication reports: Sustained-remission and progressing patients did not have matched sampling times, and lymph node repertoires were not examined. Public clonotypes were rare and either contracted or stayed stable during treatment, and the rise in clonality at ibrutinib response reflected the expansion of private clonotypes. Clonality increased at ibrutinib response, stayed stable in sustained remission, and fell back toward baseline at progression. At baseline, clonality was higher than in age-matched healthy donors and showed a strong correlation with circulating CD8+ T-cell counts.

In the case of this clone: Its antigen is not yet known. Base qualities are not provided; no much larger clone lies one nucleotide away.

Trimming takes 5 bases off V and 16 bases off J; junction bases not matched to a gene: 17. CDR1 and CDR2, per the germline V gene, are SNHLY and FYNNEI. The cysteine opens and the phenylalanine closes a CDR3 of 14 amino acids. Solely the CDR3 DNA is kept, with 42 bases framed from the first base. A MiSeq instrument was used for deep resolution sequencing, which targeted depths ranging from 1 in 1 million up to 1 in 200,000 T cells, with coverage averaging 10x for each clonotype. The immunoSEQ hsTCRB Kit was used to generate the TCR beta libraries. Per the source publication's procedure: Data were analyzed with ImmunoSEQ Data Assistant and ImmunoSEQ Analyzer, with V, D and J genes assigned per IMGT definitions. Clonality, with values ranging from 0 to 1, was calculated as one minus the normalized Shannon entropy of productive rearrangement frequencies. Only overrepresented clonotypes making up at least 0.05% of each patient's repertoire were included in the public clonotype analysis. Approximately 14 age-matched healthy donor repertoires from immuneACCESS were used as controls for clonality. TCRdb re-hosts the immuneACCESS table, in-frame sequences only. Its copies lack some clones; in the studies checked, an unresolved V gene accounts for under half of them, and the cause for the rest is not known. V and J calls and clone size are those listed in that table; D and trimming were worked out from the DNA. In all, the sample holds some 93,000 clones, and about 72% of those were seen once. The biggest ten clones account for 32% of the sample.

The time point label corresponds to: approximately 11 months on ibrutinib. Approximately 2 micrograms of genomic DNA were extracted from cryopreserved PBMCs for TCR beta library preparation. Longitudinal blood samples from CLL patients receiving ibrutinib monotherapy were subjected to high-throughput TCR beta sequencing. The patients took part in an open-label, single-center phase 2 trial of ibrutinib monotherapy. In this chain, TRBV2 is recombined with TRBJ1-5, with 7 bases matching TRBD1. Sequencing used PBMCs, obtained after 12 months of ibrutinib treatment. This receptor was taken from a human donor with chronic lymphocytic leukemia. The nucleotide sequence reads as follows: TGTGCCAGCAGTCGGAGCCGGGACAGCCGACCGATCCATTTT. Protein translation: CASSRSRDSRPIHF.